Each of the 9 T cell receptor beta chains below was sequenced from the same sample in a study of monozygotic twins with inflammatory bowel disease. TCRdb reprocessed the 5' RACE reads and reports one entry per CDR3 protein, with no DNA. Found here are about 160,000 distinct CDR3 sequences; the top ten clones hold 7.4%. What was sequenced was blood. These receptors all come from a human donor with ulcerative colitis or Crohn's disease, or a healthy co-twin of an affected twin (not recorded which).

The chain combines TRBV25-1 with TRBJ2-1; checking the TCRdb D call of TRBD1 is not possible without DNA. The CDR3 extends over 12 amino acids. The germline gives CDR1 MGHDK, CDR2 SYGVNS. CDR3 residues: CASREGGGEQFF.

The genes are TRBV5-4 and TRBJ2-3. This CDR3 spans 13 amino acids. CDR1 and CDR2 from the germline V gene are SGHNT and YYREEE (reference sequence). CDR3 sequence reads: CASSGDNTDTQYF.

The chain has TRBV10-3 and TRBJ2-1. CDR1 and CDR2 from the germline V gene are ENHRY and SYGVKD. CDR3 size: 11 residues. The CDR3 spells CAISAGNEQFF.

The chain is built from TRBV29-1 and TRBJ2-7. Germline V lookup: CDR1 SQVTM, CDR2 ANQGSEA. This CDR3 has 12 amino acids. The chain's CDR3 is CSVESSSYEQYF.

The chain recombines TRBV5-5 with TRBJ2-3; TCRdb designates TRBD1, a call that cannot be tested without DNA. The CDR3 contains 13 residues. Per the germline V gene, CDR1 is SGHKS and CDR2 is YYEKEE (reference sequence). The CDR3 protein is CASSSGGSGTQYF.

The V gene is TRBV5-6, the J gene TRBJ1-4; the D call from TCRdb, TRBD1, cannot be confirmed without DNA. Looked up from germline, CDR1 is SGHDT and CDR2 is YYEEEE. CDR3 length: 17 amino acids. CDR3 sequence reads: CASSAWPRGQGNEKLFF.

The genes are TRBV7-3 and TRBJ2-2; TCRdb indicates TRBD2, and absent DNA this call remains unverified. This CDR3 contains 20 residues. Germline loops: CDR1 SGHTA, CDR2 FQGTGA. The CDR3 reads CASSLNGPLAGSTLPGELFF.

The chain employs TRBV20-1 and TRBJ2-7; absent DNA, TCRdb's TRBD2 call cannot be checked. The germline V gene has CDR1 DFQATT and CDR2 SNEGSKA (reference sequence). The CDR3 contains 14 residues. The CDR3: CSAGGPGGVYEQYF.

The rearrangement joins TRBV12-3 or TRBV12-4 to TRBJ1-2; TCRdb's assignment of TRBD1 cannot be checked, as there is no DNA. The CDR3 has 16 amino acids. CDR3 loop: CASSLRGNLEGYGYTF.